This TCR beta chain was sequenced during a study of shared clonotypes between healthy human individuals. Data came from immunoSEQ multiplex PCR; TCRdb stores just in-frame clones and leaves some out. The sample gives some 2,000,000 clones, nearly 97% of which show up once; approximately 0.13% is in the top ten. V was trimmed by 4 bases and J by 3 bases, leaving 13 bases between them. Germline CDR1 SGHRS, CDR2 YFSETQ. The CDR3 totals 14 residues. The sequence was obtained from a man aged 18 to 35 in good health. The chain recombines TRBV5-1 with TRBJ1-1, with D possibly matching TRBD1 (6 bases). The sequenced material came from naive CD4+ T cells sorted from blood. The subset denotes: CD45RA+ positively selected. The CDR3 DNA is TGCGCCAGCAGCCCACCACAGGGTTACACTGAAGCTTTCTTT. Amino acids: CASSPPQGYTEAFF.